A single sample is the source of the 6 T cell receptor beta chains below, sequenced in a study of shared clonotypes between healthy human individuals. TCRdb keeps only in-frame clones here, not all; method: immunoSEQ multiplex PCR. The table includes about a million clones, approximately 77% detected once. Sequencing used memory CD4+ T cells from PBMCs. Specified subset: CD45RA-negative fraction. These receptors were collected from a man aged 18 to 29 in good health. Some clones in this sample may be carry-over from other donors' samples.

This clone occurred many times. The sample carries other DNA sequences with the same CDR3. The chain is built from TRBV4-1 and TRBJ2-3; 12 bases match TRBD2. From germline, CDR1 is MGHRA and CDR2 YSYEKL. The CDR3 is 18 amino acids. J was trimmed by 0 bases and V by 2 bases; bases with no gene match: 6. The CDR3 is CASSQRTSGIRSTDTQYF. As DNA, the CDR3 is TGCGCCAGCAGCCAAAGGACTAGCGGGATTAGAAGCACAGATACGCAGTATTTT.

The CDR3 DNA reads TGTGCCAGTAGTAACCGGGGACGAGGCGGGGAGCTGTTTTTT. Protein product: CASSNRGRGGELFF. V and J are TRBV19 and TRBJ2-2; D tentatively reads TRBD1 or TRBD2 (5 bases each). The germline V gene encodes CDR1 LNHDA and CDR2 SQIVND (reference sequence). The length of the CDR3 is 14 residues. The ends were cut back, 4 bases at V and 7 bases at J, with 13 bases in the middle.

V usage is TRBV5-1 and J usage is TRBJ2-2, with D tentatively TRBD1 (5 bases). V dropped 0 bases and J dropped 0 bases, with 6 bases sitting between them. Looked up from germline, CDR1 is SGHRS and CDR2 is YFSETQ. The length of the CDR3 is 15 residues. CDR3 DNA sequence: TGCGCCAGCAGCTTGGAGACAGCGAACACCGGGGAGCTGTTTTTT. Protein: CASSLETANTGELFF.

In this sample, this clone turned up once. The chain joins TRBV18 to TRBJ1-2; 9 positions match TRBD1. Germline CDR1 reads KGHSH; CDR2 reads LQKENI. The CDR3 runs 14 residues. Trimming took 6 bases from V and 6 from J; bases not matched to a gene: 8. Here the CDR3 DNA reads TGTGCCAGCTCGCCCGGGACAGGGCCCAATGGCTACACCTTC. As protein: CASSPGTGPNGYTF.

This CDR3 reads CASRGESLYEQYF. CDR3 nucleotides: TGTGCCAGTCGAGGGGAGAGTCTTTACGAGCAGTACTTC. This chain uses TRBV10-3 with TRBJ2-7, with D perhaps assigned TRBD1 or TRBD2 (5 bases each). Trimming took 10 bases from V and 4 from J, leaving 17 bases between them. The germline V gene encodes CDR1 ENHRY and CDR2 SYGVKD. The CDR3 spans 13 residues.

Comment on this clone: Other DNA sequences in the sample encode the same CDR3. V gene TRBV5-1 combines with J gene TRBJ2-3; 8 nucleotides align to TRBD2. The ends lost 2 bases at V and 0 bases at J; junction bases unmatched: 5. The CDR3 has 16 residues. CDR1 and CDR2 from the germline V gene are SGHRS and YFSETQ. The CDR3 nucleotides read TGCGCCAGCAGCTTACTAACTAGCGGCAGCACAGATACGCAGTATTTT. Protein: CASSLLTSGSTDTQYF.